These 24 T cell receptor beta chains were all obtained from the same sample, sequenced in a study of shared clonotypes between healthy human individuals. This table comes from immunoSEQ multiplex PCR, and its TCRdb copy is limited to in-frame clones, with some not included. The sample shows about 1.1 million clones, more than 75% of them seen only once. Input material: memory CD4+ T cells from PBMCs. Documented subset: CD45RA-negative fraction. The receptors originated from a man in his late teens or twenties in good health. Some clones in this sample may be carry-over from other donors' samples.

The rearrangement links TRBV28 to TRBJ2-3; D may match TRBD1 or TRBD2 (6 bases each). The CDR3 sequence is 14 residues long. CDR1 is MDHEN and CDR2 is SYDVKM in the germline V gene. V lost 6 bases to trimming and J lost 6 bases, with 16 bases between them. In DNA form, the CDR3 reads TGTGCCAGCAGCAGACAGGCCCGGGGGGATACGCAGTATTTT. Its translation: CASSRQARGDTQYF.

This clone was observed a handful of times. The V and J genes are TRBV5-6 and TRBJ1-1; no reliable D call. Germline V gene lookup returns CDR1 SGHDT and CDR2 YYEEEE. The CDR3 length is 14 residues. Trimming left V 2 bases short and J 1 base short, with 9 bases between. CDR3 amino acids: CASSFRTSNTEAFF. CDR3 bases: TGTGCCAGCAGCTTCAGGACGTCGAACACTGAAGCTTTCTTT. Filled out from reference TRBV5-6 and TRBJ1-1, the complete variable domain reads DAGVTQSPTHLIKTRGQQVTLRCSPKSGHDTVSWYQQALGQGPQFIFQYYEEEERQRGNFPDRFSGHQFPNYSSELNVNALLLGDSALYLCASSFRTSNTEAFFGQGTRLTVV.

With respect to this clone: This sample includes further DNA sequences coding for the same CDR3. This chain connects TRBV19 to TRBJ2-3; 8 nucleotides match TRBD1. This CDR3 is 14 amino acids long. Germline V gene lookup returns CDR1 LNHDA and CDR2 SQIVND (reference sequence). J lost 2 bases, V lost 5 bases, and 3 bases had no gene match. The DNA for the CDR3 is TGTGCCAGTAGTTGGGACAGGTTCACAGATACGCAGTATTTT. This gives the protein CASSWDRFTDTQYF.

Of note for this clone: The same CDR3 also results from other DNA sequences found in this sample. The chain couples TRBV7-9 to TRBJ1-4, with 10 bases matching TRBD1. Germline V gene lookup returns CDR1 SEHNR and CDR2 FQNEAQ (reference sequence). V was clipped by 5 bases and J by 6 bases; unmatched bases: 3. The CDR3 contains 14 residues. CDR3 residues: CASSPGTGDEKLFF. CDR3 in DNA: TGTGCCAGCAGCCCAGGGACAGGGGATGAAAAACTGTTTTTT.

This clone was picked up a small number of times. This CDR3 is CASSVVGGTINTEAFF. CDR3 nucleotides: TGTGCCAGCAGCGTAGTGGGGGGCACAATAAACACTGAAGCTTTCTTT. The V call is TRBV9, the J call TRBJ1-1, with D perhaps matching TRBD1 (6 bases). V was pared by 0 bases and J by 2 bases, with 14 bases between. The CDR3 has 16 amino acids. Germline V lookup: CDR1 SGDLS, CDR2 YYNGEE.

This clone was seen only a few times. This chain uses TRBV10-3 with TRBJ2-5; no clear D gene. Germline V gives CDR1 ENHRY, CDR2 SYGVKD. This CDR3 region has 12 residues. The germline V and J ends were trimmed by 8 bases and 5 bases, with 12 bases remaining between them. In nucleotides, the CDR3 is TGTGCCATCGGGGAAGTACCTGAGACCCAGTACTTC. This sequence encodes CAIGEVPETQYF.

The chain recombines TRBV28 with TRBJ1-2; 8 bases map to TRBD1. The CDR3 totals 13 residues. Per the germline V gene, CDR1 is MDHEN and CDR2 is SYDVKM. The junction had 7 bases not matched to a gene; V was cut back by 5 bases and J by 8 bases. CDR3 loop: CASSNRGFGGYTF. Here the CDR3 DNA reads TGTGCCAGCAGTAACAGGGGGTTTGGAGGCTACACCTTC.

The table lists this clone with a few counts. This chain joins TRBV2 and TRBJ1-2; 7 bases map to TRBD1. Germline V gene lookup returns CDR1 SNHLY and CDR2 FYNNEI. The V gene end was trimmed by 6 bases and the J gene end by 4 bases; junction bases not matched to a gene: 17. The CDR3 has 17 amino acids. This CDR3 reads CASSSSGTALFLYGYTF. The CDR3 nucleotides read TGTGCCAGCAGCAGTTCGGGGACAGCTCTCTTTCTCTATGGCTACACCTTC.

The genes are TRBV7-6 and TRBJ1-1; 7 nucleotides agree with TRBD1. Unmatched junction bases numbered 12, after V lost 4 bases and J lost 4 bases. The CDR3 has 16 residues. Per the germline V gene, CDR1 is SGHVS and CDR2 is FNYEAQ. The CDR3 protein is CASSSQGQAVTTEAFF. For the CDR3, the DNA is TGTGCCAGCAGCTCCCAAGGACAGGCGGTGACCACTGAAGCTTTCTTT. Full variable domain (rest looked up from reference TRBV7-6 and TRBJ1-1): GAGVSQSPRYKVTKRGQDVALRCDPISGHVSLYWYRQALGQGPEFLTYFNYEAQQDKSGLPNDRFSAERPEGSISTLTIQRTEQRDSAMYRCASSSQGQAVTTEAFFGQGTRLTVV.

The gene calls are TRBV5-4 and TRBJ2-3; 15 bases are shared with TRBD2. V was clipped by 3 bases and J by 1 base; unmatched bases: 6. The CDR3 is made up of 18 amino acids. Germline CDR1 SGHNT, CDR2 YYREEE (reference sequence). CDR3 DNA sequence: TGTGCCAGCAGCTCGGGACTAGCGGGAGGTCGCGGCACAGATACGCAGTATTTT. Protein sequence: CASSSGLAGGRGTDTQYF.

This clone was found once. This chain joins TRBV6-6 and TRBJ2-3; tentatively, D is TRBD1 (6 bases). V dropped 6 bases and J dropped 2 bases, with 12 bases sitting between them. Germline-derived CDR1 and CDR2 are MNHNY and SVGAGI (reference sequence). CDR3 length: 14 residues. CDR3 sequence reads: CASSSGQPTDTQYF. CDR3 DNA sequence: TGTGCCAGCAGCTCGGGACAACCCACAGATACGCAGTATTTT.

For this clone: This sample includes further DNA sequences coding for the same CDR3. J is TRBJ2-1 and V is TRBV7-9; unclear D gene. The CDR3 is 17 residues long. CDR1 and CDR2 (germline): SEHNR, FQNEAQ (reference sequence). V dropped 0 bases and J dropped 1 base, with 13 bases sitting between them. CDR3 protein: CASSLASRGGSYNEQFF. DNA for the CDR3: TGTGCCAGCAGCTTAGCTTCCCGAGGCGGATCCTACAATGAGCAGTTCTTC.

For the CDR3, the DNA is TGTGCCAGCAGCTTGAACAGTCAGCAGTTCTTC. This translates into CASSLNSQQFF. V usage is TRBV5-4 and J usage is TRBJ2-1; D is undetermined. The CDR3 has 11 amino acids. CDR1 is SGHNT and CDR2 is YYREEE in the germline V gene (reference sequence). The V gene lost 1 base and the J gene lost 11 bases, with 7 bases spanning the gap.

The rearrangement links TRBV11-2 to TRBJ1-1; the D gene is possibly TRBD1 (5 bases). Germline-derived CDR1 and CDR2 are SGHAT and FQNNGV. The CDR3 spans 12 residues. V was pared by 3 bases and J by 9 bases, with 11 bases between. The CDR3 sequence: CASSFGRTQAFF. The CDR3 DNA reads as TGTGCCAGCAGCTTTGGACGGACACAAGCTTTCTTT.

This chain uses TRBV9 with TRBJ1-4, with 8 nucleotides matching TRBD1. The CDR3 spans 14 residues. In germline, CDR1 is SGDLS, CDR2 YYNGEE. Germline trimming cut 3 bases from V and 8 bases from J; bases unmatched to any gene: 6. The CDR3 nucleotides read TGTGCCAGCAGCGCACAGGGGGGAAGAGAAAAACTGTTTTTT. Amino acids: CASSAQGGREKLFF.

CDR3 nucleotides: TGTGCCACCTATCGGGGGGGTAAAGCTTTCTTT. It translates to CATYRGGKAFF. The genes are TRBV2 and TRBJ1-1, with D possibly being TRBD1 (5 bases). Germline V gives CDR1 SNHLY, CDR2 FYNNEI. The V end lost 10 bases, the J end lost 9 bases, and 15 bases lay between the germline ends. The CDR3 extends over 11 amino acids.

This clone has just a few counts. The rearrangement uses TRBV7-3 and TRBJ1-1, with a weak D call TRBD1 (6 bases). Trimming took off 6 bases at V and 3 bases at J, with 14 bases between the two ends. CDR3 length: 14 amino acids. Per germline, CDR1 SGHTA and CDR2 FQGTGA. This chain's CDR3 is CASSPTGSDTEAFF. CDR3 DNA: TGTGCCAGCAGTCCAACAGGGAGCGACACTGAAGCTTTCTTT.

This clone appeared a few times. The genes are TRBV5-4 and TRBJ1-3; D remains ambiguous. The CDR3 is 15 amino acids. Germline V lookup: CDR1 SGHNT, CDR2 YYREEE (reference sequence). V was shortened by 0 bases and J by 7 bases, with 14 bases between the two germline ends. The CDR3 DNA reads as TGTGCCAGCAGCTTGGCCCCGGGGTCGGGGAACACCATATATTTT. The encoded protein is CASSLAPGSGNTIYF.

This chain connects TRBV7-9 to TRBJ2-3; 8 nucleotides agree with TRBD2. The CDR3 consists of 16 residues. J gave up 4 bases and V 4 bases, and 10 bases lay outside the gene matches. CDR1 is SEHNR and CDR2 is FQNEAQ in the germline V gene (reference sequence). The CDR3 region has the DNA TGTGCCAGCAGCTCAAACCGGGGGGGTTTCCCAGATACGCAGTATTTT. Translation gives CASSSNRGGFPDTQYF.

The V and J genes are TRBV28 and TRBJ1-2; 8 nucleotides align to TRBD1. Germline V gene sequence: CDR1 MDHEN, CDR2 SYDVKM. After removal of 6 bases from V and 4 bases from J, the junction contained 4 bases not matched to a gene. The length of the CDR3 is 13 residues. The DNA for the CDR3 is TGTGCCAGCAGACTTACAGGGGGCTATGGCTACACCTTC. This sequence encodes CASRLTGGYGYTF.

In this sample, this clone turned up a few times. V is TRBV7-2 and J is TRBJ2-3; TRBD1 or TRBD2 may be the D gene (6 bases each). The CDR3 covers 16 residues. Germline lookup yields CDR1 SGHTA and CDR2 FQGNSA. V dropped 6 bases and J dropped 2 bases, with 18 bases sitting between them. CDR3 coding DNA: TGTGCCAGCAGTTCAGGGGCTGCGCGGGACACAGATACGCAGTATTTT. This gives the protein CASSSGAARDTDTQYF. Full variable domain (rest looked up from reference TRBV7-2 and TRBJ2-3): GAGVSQSPSNKVTEKGKDVELRCDPISGHTALYWYRQSLGQGLEFLIYFQGNSAPDKSGLPSDRFSAERTGGSVSTLTIQRTQQEDSAVYLCASSSGAARDTDTQYFGPGTRLTVL.

This clone was seen once. CDR3 residues: CASSTGRNSNQPQHF. CDR3 nucleotides: TGTGCCAGTAGTACGGGACGTAACTCCAATCAGCCCCAGCATTTT. V gene TRBV19 combines with J gene TRBJ1-5; TRBD1 is a possible D gene (5 bases). V gave up 4 bases and J gave up 3 bases, with 13 bases separating them. Germline CDR1 is LNHDA and CDR2 is SQIVND (reference sequence). The CDR3 spans 15 residues.

The gene calls are TRBV6-6 and TRBJ1-4; D is possibly TRBD1 (5 bases). Germline lookup yields CDR1 MNHNY and CDR2 SVGAGI (reference sequence). CDR3 length: 14 residues. V was trimmed by 7 bases and J by 7 bases, leaving 16 bases between them. The CDR3 sequence is CASTATTGVEKLFF. Here the CDR3 DNA reads TGTGCCAGCACTGCGACTACGGGGGTTGAAAAACTGTTTTTT.

The chain joins TRBV6-5 to TRBJ2-5; 12 bases are shared with TRBD2. Trimming took 4 bases from V and 2 from J; bases not matched to a gene: 5. CDR1 and CDR2 from the germline V gene are MNHEY and SVGAGI. The CDR3 length is 16 residues. CDR3 DNA sequence: TGTGCCAGCAGTTTGGCGACTAGCGGGGGACAAGAGACCCAGTACTTC. Protein product: CASSLATSGGQETQYF.